The TCR beta chain described here comes from a study of cytomegalovirus exposure and HLA in healthy donors. Study-wide points: Cytomegalovirus status was reportedly diagnosed by the classifier with high sensitivity and specificity. The sole available immune exposure information was CMV serostatus. Previous analysis showed most TCR beta V segments were productive about 87% or about 30% of the time.

A multiplex PCR was run with 60 Vbeta primers and 13 Jbeta primers. TCRdb keeps only in-frame clones here, not all; method: immunoSEQ multiplex PCR. The data contain 100,000 or so clones, over 70% of them singletons. Comment on this clone: The antigen is unknown.

The CDR3 is 15 amino acids. V lost 3 bases to trimming and J lost 8 bases; unmatched junction nucleotides: 7. The germline V gene encodes CDR1 MDHEN and CDR2 SYDVKM. Unrecorded immune exposure was likely among donors, who were nominally healthy when sampled. The gene calls are TRBV28 and TRBJ2-1; TRBD1 matches at 10 bases. The specimen was PBMCs. The origin of this receptor is a man younger than 40 in good health and CMV-seronegative. The CDR3 here is CASSFTGTGEYEQFF. CDR3 nucleotides: TGTGCCAGCAGTTTCACCGGGACAGGGGAATATGAGCAGTTCTTC.